The present entry profiles one TCR beta chain with its context. Its binding antigen is unknown. Per-base qualities were not stored, and no clone one base away is much larger. Sequencing of the TRB variable region was done with the immunoSEQ hsTCRB v3.0 assay at survey level resolution. The targeted TRB sequencing depth was roughly 40,000-50,000 T-cell genomes per sample. TRB libraries were pooled and sequenced on an Illumina MiSeq using a v3 150-cycle kit. Per the original workflow: Repertoire analysis was performed in R inside a reproducible Nextflow workflow that covered QC, data transformation and analysis. Custom analyses were implemented in LymphoSeq2, an R package for AIRR-Seq data exploration. Several samples that produced fewer than 5000 total TRB sequences were removed, so 188 HIV repertoires were analyzed. Among the roughly 180 retained HIV repertoires, some 60 were collected before ART initiation and 129 after ART initiation. Each repertoire was downsampled to 5000 TRB nucleotide sequences, and summary statistics were averaged across 100 downsampling iterations. The analysis kept only TRB sequences whose CDR3 regions were at least seven amino acids long. Diversity was assessed using a clonality score derived from Shannon entropy and using the Gini coefficient. In the repertoire networks, any two of the top 5000 CDR3 amino acid sequences were connected whenever the two sequences differed by an edit distance of one. For TRB CDR3 amino acid sequences, GLIPH2 was used to predict antigen specificity groups and MHC restriction. CDR3 amino acid sequences were matched against VDJdb and McPAS-TCR to flag known CMV, EBV, HIV or tissue antigen associations. Pre-ART, post-ART and control groups were compared with Wilcoxon signed-rank tests and Holm-Bonferroni correction. TCRdb re-hosts the immuneACCESS table, in-frame sequences only. Its copies lack some clones; in the studies checked, an unresolved V gene accounts for under half of them, and the cause for the rest is not known. That table gives V, J and clone size, and the DNA gave D and trimming. Here the sample has around 20,000 clones; about 80% occur a single time. Approximately 4.5% of the sample is held by the ten biggest clonotypes.

These data originate in a study of long-term antiretroviral therapy in people with HIV (dated by TCRdb to about 2022). For the wider study: Collection of the earliest samples took place about a decade ahead of the 2015 WHO recommendation for immediate ART, at a time when ART was typically delayed until CD4 counts fell. The cohort contributed over 150 cryopreserved PBMC samples from fewer than 35 adults with confirmed HIV infection, collected serially over a mean of about six years (range 1-12). Of the 25 to 30 participants with HIV, about a dozen were female. Whether ART initiation and durable HIV suppression were associated with changes in peripheral blood TRB repertoire composition and diversity was tested in a retrospective serial study. No cross-contamination during QIAcube processing turned up in test extractions that ran a monoclonal T-cell line alongside 25 to 35 polyclonal samples. What the research found in general, with its limitations: Since PBMC availability was limited, sequencing covered only the TCR beta chain, with no alpha chain pairing. Because pre-ART samples had limited cell numbers, unsorted PBMC were profiled rather than sorted CD4+ and CD8+ T cells. Inferences about post-ART repertoire changes were limited because no data were available on ART adherence, viral resistance or therapy changes. Expanded TRB clones identified before ART initiation dominated the repertoire at all time points, although this dominance fluctuated and declined in many PLHIV after ART. Narrower CDR3 length ranges were observed in HIV repertoires than in controls, and an antigen-experienced repertoire with only a slight naive shift after ART was suggested by the network structure. Samples dated from 2004 to 2017, and the ART regimens used may be less effective than current ones. A significant increase in TRB diversity was found to be associated with ART initiation, although TRB diversity was observed to remain significantly below that of transplant donor controls even after long-term ART.

Between the V and J ends, shortened by 3 bases and 3 bases respectively, the junction contains 8 bases. The CDR3 sequence holds 13 residues, the cysteine and phenylalanine included. The read is trimmed to its CDR3 DNA, 39 bases read in frame from base 1. The germline V gene (reference sequence) yields LNHDA for CDR1 and SQIVND for CDR2. Inclusion was restricted to participants for whom at least one PBMC sample before ART initiation and at least two post-ART samples were available. Every participant with HIV received treatment in the United States of America. Cryopreserved samples of 1-10 million PBMC were thawed and washed before DNA extraction. At the time of the earliest PBMC sample, participants with HIV were aged between roughly 20 and 54 years. Each participant contributed PBMC samples from 1-4 timepoints before ART initiation and 2-8 timepoints after ART initiation, with a median of 7 samples. Serial HIV viral load, CD4+ T-cell count, ART history and demographic data were obtained for every participant. Genomic DNA was extracted from unsorted PBMC with a Qiagen kit on a QIAcube, processed in batches of 12 samples.

The sample here was unsorted PBMCs, taken 0.5 years after starting antiretroviral therapy. This TCR derives from a man younger than 30 with HIV. Recombination linked TRBV19 to TRBJ2-5; the D segment could be TRBD2, given 6 matching bases. The DNA is as follows: TGTGCCAGTAGTATCCCGGGGGAAGAGACCCAGTACTTC. Its coded protein is CASSIPGEETQYF. The full variable domain, completed from the reference TRBV19 and TRBJ2-5 proteins outside the CDR3, reads DGGITQSPKYLFRKEGQNVTLSCEQNLNHDAMYWYRQDPGQGLRLIYYSQIVNDFQKGDIAEGYSVSREKKESFPLTVTSAQKNPTAFYLCASSIPGEETQYFGPGTRLLVL.